The T cell receptor beta chain described here comes from a study of cytomegalovirus exposure and HLA in healthy donors. This clone came up a few times. Antigen specificity is unknown. Germline-derived CDR1 and CDR2 are SGHAT and FQDESV (reference sequence). V was shortened by 1 base and J by 5 bases, with 5 bases between the two germline ends. This CDR3 region has 13 residues. The PCR employed 60 Vbeta primers together with 13 Jbeta primers. The method was immunoSEQ multiplex PCR; TCRdb's version includes in-frame clones alone and lacks a portion of them. The data contain approximately 110,000 clones, more than 65% of them singletons. General study findings and limits: Cytomegalovirus association was assigned to 170 or so TCR beta chains. It was assumed in the presence/absence analyses that sequencing depth was roughly uniform across donors. Diagnosis of cytomegalovirus status made by the classifier reportedly showed high specificity and sensitivity.

Sequencing used PBMCs. The chain is built from TRBV11-1 and TRBJ2-2; no firm D call. This receptor was identified in an older woman in good health and CMV-seropositive. CDR3 in amino acids: CASSLDGTGELFF. The CDR3 region has the DNA TGTGCCAGCAGCTTAGACGGGACCGGGGAGCTGTTTTTT.